The 21 T cell receptor beta chains listed next were all sequenced from one sample in a study of T cells in Graves' hyperthyroidism and ophthalmopathy. Template material for amplifying TCR beta CDR3 regions consisted of RNA transcripts. The TCR CDR3 was amplified in a first-round RT-PCR using the HTBI primer set. MiXCR, applied by TCRdb to the multiplex PCR reads, yields one record per CDR3 protein. The table has 600,000 to 700,000 distinct CDR3 sequences, roughly 46% seen once. The sequenced sample was peripheral blood or thyroid tissue (not recorded which). The origin of the receptors is an adult man with Graves' disease, either hyperthyroidism or ophthalmopathy (not recorded which).

The genes are TRBV7-9 and TRBJ2-5; 9 bases agree with TRBD1. The CDR3 covers 15 residues. V was pared by 3 bases and J by 5 bases, with 7 bases of the junction left unmatched. Germline loops: CDR1 SEHNR, CDR2 FQNEAQ (reference sequence). The CDR3 sequence: CASSLRQGVVETQYF. CDR3 sequence (DNA): TGTGCCAGCAGCTTGCGACAGGGGGTGGTGGAGACCCAGTACTTC.

This chain joins TRBV7-6 and TRBJ2-5; 13 positions agree with TRBD2. The CDR3 loop spans 16 amino acids. After removal of 2 bases from V and 3 bases from J, the junction contained 3 bases not matched to a gene. In germline, CDR1 is SGHVS, CDR2 FNYEAQ. In DNA, the CDR3 is TGTGCCAGCAGCTTAACTAGCGGGAGGGCCAAAGAGACCCAGTACTTC. Protein product: CASSLTSGRAKETQYF.

This chain joins TRBV28 and TRBJ1-5, with D perhaps matching TRBD1 (5 bases). Deletions cut 7 bases from V and 1 base from J, with 11 bases between. Germline CDR1 is MDHEN and CDR2 is SYDVKM. This CDR3 spans 14 amino acids. The DNA of the CDR3 is TGTGCCAGCACCACCGACAGCAGCAATCAGCCCCAGCATTTT. This gives the protein CASTTDSSNQPQHF. Full variable domain (remainder filled in from reference TRBV28 and TRBJ1-5): DVKVTQSSRYLVKRTGEKVFLECVQDMDHENMFWYRQDPGLGLRLIYFSYDVKMKEKGDIPEGYSVSREKKERFSLILESASTNQTSMYLCASTTDSSNQPQHFGDGTRLSIL.

In its sample, this clonotype was seen many times. This chain links TRBV10-3 with TRBJ1-2, with TRBD1 as a possible D gene (5 bases). The CDR3 consists of 14 residues. Trimming pared 4 bases from V and 8 bases from J, leaving 17 bases between. Germline V gene sequence: CDR1 ENHRY, CDR2 SYGVKD. This CDR3 is CAISGAGRYEGYTF. CDR3 coding DNA: TGTGCCATCAGTGGAGCAGGGCGTTATGAAGGCTACACCTTC.

The rearrangement links TRBV20-1 to TRBJ1-5, with D possibly TRBD1 on 6 matching bases. There are 14 residues in the CDR3. V was clipped by 6 bases and J by 0 bases, with 12 bases between them. Per the germline V gene, CDR1 is DFQATT and CDR2 is SNEGSKA (reference sequence). The CDR3 DNA follows: TGCAGTGCGTCGGACAGTTATAGCAATCAGCCCCAGCATTTT. Protein: CSASDSYSNQPQHF.

This clonotype appeared many times. The rearrangement uses TRBV29-1 and TRBJ1-1; weak D call: TRBD1 (6 bases). CDR1 and CDR2 (germline): SQVTM, ANQGSEA. Trimming took off 2 bases at V and 4 bases at J, with 11 bases between the two ends. CDR3 size: 13 residues. Written as DNA, the CDR3 is TGCAGCGTTGAAACCAGGGGTGGCACTGAAGCTTTCTTT. This sequence encodes CSVETRGGTEAFF.

The sample holds a few counts of this clonotype. The CDR3 DNA follows: TGCGCCAGCAGCCAAGTGGGTGGGCCCCAGCATTTT. Amino acids: CASSQVGGPQHF. The chain recombines TRBV4-1 with TRBJ1-5; no clear D. This CDR3 contains 12 residues. V was cut by 1 base and J by 9 bases, with 7 bases left in between. The V gene's germline CDR1 is MGHRA and CDR2 YSYEKL.

The V gene is TRBV20-1, the J gene TRBJ1-4; maybe TRBD1 (5 bases). CDR3 length: 14 amino acids. V was clipped by 3 bases and J by 8 bases, with 16 bases between them. Germline V gene lookup returns CDR1 DFQATT and CDR2 SNEGSKA (reference sequence). The CDR3 DNA reads TGCAGTGCTAGGTTCTGGGGGTCGGACGAAAAACTGTTTTTT. Its translation: CSARFWGSDEKLFF.

The V and J genes are TRBV29-1 and TRBJ1-2, with D perhaps matching TRBD1 (6 bases). From germline, CDR1 is SQVTM and CDR2 ANQGSEA. V lost 6 bases to trimming and J lost 8 bases, with 10 bases between them. The CDR3 length is 10 residues. The CDR3 spells CSVQGIGYTF. The DNA of the CDR3 is TGCAGCGTACAGGGAATCGGCTACACCTTC.

This clonotype was counted a few times. The chain is built from TRBV7-2 and TRBJ2-7, with D maybe TRBD1 (6 bases). Germline CDR1 SGHTA, CDR2 FQGNSA. V was shortened by 5 bases and J by 0 bases, with 14 bases between the two germline ends. The CDR3 extends over 15 amino acids. This CDR3 is CASSILSTGSYEQYF. CDR3 coding DNA: TGTGCCAGCAGCATCCTCTCGACAGGCTCCTACGAGCAGTACTTC. The variable domain in full, with the rest retrieved from reference TRBV7-2 and TRBJ2-7, is GAGVSQSPSNKVTEKGKDVELRCDPISGHTALYWYRQSLGQGLEFLIYFQGNSAPDKSGLPSDRFSAERTGGSVSTLTIQRTQQEDSAVYLCASSILSTGSYEQYFGPGTRLTVT.

The CDR3 DNA sequence: TGTGCCAGCAGTTACATTCGGGGAGAGACCCAGTACTTC. This sequence encodes CASSYIRGETQYF. The rearrangement uses TRBV6-5 and TRBJ2-5; tentatively, D is TRBD2 (5 bases). This CDR3 has 13 amino acids. Germline CDR1 and CDR2: MNHEY and SVGAGI. The V end was cut by 2 bases, the J end by 4 bases, with 8 bases between.

V usage is TRBV7-4 and J usage is TRBJ1-5; 8 bases align to TRBD1. The germline V gene has CDR1 SGHVT and CDR2 SQSDAQ. The CDR3 extends over 12 amino acids. CDR3 region: CDQTGGNQPQHF. CDR3 nucleotide sequence: TGTGACCAGACAGGGGGCAATCAGCCCCAGCATTTT.

This clonotype appeared a few times. Written as DNA, the CDR3 is TGCAGCGTTAAAGCCAGGGTCGTTTCGAAGTTAGCTAACTATGGCTACACCTTC. Protein product: CSVKARVVSKLANYGYTF. The chain couples TRBV29-1 to TRBJ1-2; the D gene is possibly TRBD1 (5 bases). Germline values: CDR1 SQVTM, CDR2 ANQGSEA. The CDR3 is 18 residues long. V gave up 5 bases and J gave up 0 bases, with 25 bases separating them.

Turning to this clonotype: A read error may explain this, as a much larger clone is one base away. The V and J genes are TRBV11-2 and TRBJ1-4, with 7 bases matching TRBD1. The CDR3 is made up of 15 amino acids. Germline CDR1 is SGHAT and CDR2 is FQNNGV. V shed 1 base and J 10 bases; nucleotides not matched to a gene: 9. The CDR3 DNA reads as TGTGCCAGCAGCTTAGGGTGCCAGGGGGTTGCAAAACTGTTTTTT. It translates to CASSLGCQGVAKLFF.

This clonotype has more than one count but fewer than ten. Since a much larger clone is just one base distant, this may be a read error. V gene TRBV5-1 combines with J gene TRBJ1-5; D gene ambiguous. Germline V gene data show CDR1 as SGHRS and CDR2 as YFSETQ. The CDR3 runs 13 residues. The CDR3 reads CASSVESNQPQHF. DNA of the CDR3: TGTGCCAGCAGCGTAGAAAGCAATCAGCCCCAGCATTTT. The variable domain in full, completed from reference TRBV5-1 and TRBJ1-5, reads KAGVTQTPRYLIKTRGQQVTLSCSPISGHRSVSWYQQTPGQGLQFLFEYFSETQRNKGNFPGRFSGRQFSNSRSEMNVSTLELGDSALYLCASSVESNQPQHFGDGTRLSIL.

At least ten counts were recorded for this clonotype. This chain joins TRBV11-2 and TRBJ2-7; TRBD1 is a possible D gene (5 bases). Germline CDR1 and CDR2: SGHAT and FQNNGV. V lost 10 bases to trimming and J lost 4 bases, with 17 bases between them. The CDR3 sequence is 13 residues long. The CDR3 sequence is CATEIGAGYEQYF. The CDR3 DNA sequence: TGTGCCACGGAAATAGGGGCAGGGTACGAGCAGTACTTC.

V is TRBV7-9 and J is TRBJ1-1; no clear D. V lost 5 bases to trimming and J lost 1 base, with 11 bases between them. The CDR3 consists of 14 residues. Germline CDR1 is SEHNR and CDR2 is FQNEAQ (reference sequence). CDR3 region: CASSAQTGNTEAFF. In nucleotides, the CDR3 is TGTGCCAGCAGCGCCCAAACCGGGAACACTGAAGCTTTCTTT.

As to this clonotype: A much larger clone differs by one base, so this may be a read error. The chain uses TRBV7-9 and TRBJ2-7; D uncertain. CDR3 length: 15 residues. V shed 3 bases and J shed 5 bases, with 17 bases lying between them. Germline assignment: CDR1 SEHNR and CDR2 FQNEAQ (reference sequence). CDR3 bases: TGTGCCAGCAGCTTCCCTTCGTCTTGGGCCCACGAGCAGTACTTC. Protein product: CASSFPSSWAHEQYF. The full variable domain, its missing parts supplied by reference TRBV7-9 and TRBJ2-7, is DTGVSQNPRHKITKRGQNVTFRCDPISEHNRLYWYRQTLGQGPEFLTYFQNEAQLEKSRLLSDRFSAERPKGSFSTLEIQRTEQGDSAMYLCASSFPSSWAHEQYFGPGTRLTVT.

About this clonotype itself: A much larger clone is a single base away; this may be a read error. The V and J genes are TRBV20-1 and TRBJ2-5; no definite D call. The germline V gene encodes CDR1 DFQATT and CDR2 SNEGSKA (reference sequence). This CDR3 is 13 amino acids long. The CDR3 reads CNARKSLQETQYF. The CDR3 DNA reads TGCAATGCTAGGAAGAGTCTACAAGAGACCCAGTACTTC.

Concerning this clonotype: No conserved phenylalanine or tryptophan ends this CDR3, so it is likely a read error. Because the CDR3's place on the DNA is in doubt, the DNA is left out and the CDR3 is given as listed by TCRdb. The gene calls are TRBV12-3 or TRBV12-4 and TRBJ1-6. The CDR3 numbers 10 amino acids, ends counted. CDR3 loop: CASSADRPNY.

The rearrangement joins TRBV11-2 to TRBJ1-6; D unclear. Germline assignment: CDR1 SGHAT and CDR2 FQNNGV. The CDR3 covers 14 residues. Trimming pared 5 bases from V and 7 bases from J, leaving 12 bases between. CDR3 region: CASSGIRINSPLHF. CDR3 nucleotides: TGTGCCAGCAGCGGAATCCGGATCAATTCACCCCTCCACTTT.